The entry below gives a single T cell receptor beta chain sequence along with its context. The CDR3 contains 14 residues. J gave up 4 bases and V 3 bases, and 4 bases lay outside the gene matches. In germline, CDR1 is SGDLS, CDR2 YYNGEE. This specimen belongs to a study of T cell changes during pregnancy in multiple sclerosis. Assay used: immunoSEQ multiplex PCR; TCRdb lists only in-frame clones, some missing. This table holds tens of thousands of clones, around 92% found once. This specimen was CD4+ T cells from peripheral blood mononuclear cells, taken after pregnancy. The receptor comes from a female donor in good health, enrolled as a control in a pregnancy study. The V and J genes are TRBV9 and TRBJ2-5, with TRBD1 matching over 9 bases. The CDR3 loop is CASSGPDRGETQYF. CDR3 bases: TGTGCCAGCAGCGGACCGGACAGGGGAGAGACCCAGTACTTC.